The 5 T cell receptor beta chains below come from one sample, sequenced in a study of blood T cell repertoires in COVID-19 (TCRdb year 2020). The method was the immunoSEQ multiplex PCR assay. Held by TCRdb, this immuneACCESS table contains in-frame sequences only and omits some clones. Under half of the omission traces to an unresolved V gene where checked; the cause of the rest is unknown. The sample table shows 200,000 to 300,000 clones, and around 90% are seen once. The ten largest clonotypes hold 0.7% of the sample. Material for sequencing was peripheral blood. The source of these receptors is a human donor in a cohort sampled during active COVID-19.

This rearrangement joins TRBV28 to TRBJ2-7; D is undetermined. The CDR3 runs 13 residues. The V end was cut by 6 bases, the J end by 1 base, with 10 bases between. Germline V lookup: CDR1 MDHEN, CDR2 SYDVKM. In nucleotides, the CDR3 is TGTGCCAGCAGGATTACAGCTTCCTACGAGCAGTACTTC. Translated, it gives CASRITASYEQYF. Using reference TRBV28 and TRBJ2-7 for the parts outside the CDR3, the full variable domain is DVKVTQSSRYLVKRTGEKVFLECVQDMDHENMFWYRQDPGLGLRLIYFSYDVKMKEKGDIPEGYSVSREKKERFSLILESASTNQTSMYLCASRITASYEQYFGPGTRLTVT.

J is TRBJ1-1 and V is TRBV5-1; a weak D match, TRBD1 (6 bases). The CDR3 is 13 residues long. The germline V gene has CDR1 SGHRS and CDR2 YFSETQ. Trimming cost V 4 bases and J 1 base, with 8 bases left between them. The CDR3 loop is CASSVQGNTEAFF. Here the CDR3 DNA reads TGCGCCAGCAGCGTACAGGGGAACACTGAAGCTTTCTTT.

The V call is TRBV9, the J call TRBJ2-7; 8 nucleotides align to TRBD1. Unmatched junction bases numbered 5, after V lost 4 bases and J lost 2 bases. Germline V lookup: CDR1 SGDLS, CDR2 YYNGEE. CDR3 size: 14 residues. The CDR3 DNA is TGTGCCAGCAGCACCGGACAGGGAGCCTACGAGCAGTACTTC. Protein sequence: CASSTGQGAYEQYF.

This clone was observed once. The V and J genes are TRBV2 and TRBJ2-7; perhaps TRBD2 as D (5 bases). Trimming pared 4 bases from V and 6 bases from J, leaving 16 bases between. The CDR3 loop spans 14 amino acids. In germline, CDR1 is SNHLY, CDR2 FYNNEI. In DNA form, the CDR3 reads TGTGCCAGCAGTGCTGAGGGAGACCTGCTCGAGCAGTACTTC. This sequence encodes CASSAEGDLLEQYF.

V and J are TRBV19 and TRBJ1-1; a weak D match, TRBD1 (6 bases). The germline V gene encodes CDR1 LNHDA and CDR2 SQIVND (reference sequence). Trimming pared 3 bases from V and 6 bases from J, leaving 17 bases between. The CDR3 runs 15 residues. CDR3 residues: CASSIWGGLRAEAFF. In nucleotides, the CDR3 is TGTGCCAGTAGTATTTGGGGGGGCCTGAGGGCTGAAGCTTTCTTT.